This is a list of T cell receptor beta chains from one sample in a study of T cell changes during pregnancy in multiple sclerosis. Using immunoSEQ multiplex PCR, the repertoire was profiled, and TCRdb retains in-frame clones only, with some absent. The sample carries around 33,000 clones, 92% recorded once. Sequenced here: CD4+ T cells from peripheral blood mononuclear cells, sampled after pregnancy. These receptors were obtained from a female donor with multiple sclerosis, enrolled in a pregnancy study. Each CDR3 is given with its conserved first and last residue. Each record gives: CDR3 length, J gene, D gene, V gene, clone size, CDR3 protein, CDR3 DNA. The D gene is left open where the match is weak. Part of the rows lack a size; the others show once, few, many or a class for expanded clones.

cdr3_length: 14; j_call: TRBJ2-3; d_call: .; v_call: TRBV5-4; clone_size: .; cdr3_aa: CASSLPLLSDTQYF; cdr3_nt: TGTGCCAGCAGCTTGCCTTTATTGTCAGATACGCAGTATTTT
cdr3_length: 15; j_call: TRBJ1-5; d_call: TRBD1; v_call: TRBV15; clone_size: .; cdr3_aa: CATSRQGAGNQPQHF; cdr3_nt: TGTGCCACCAGCAGACAGGGGGCGGGCAATCAGCCCCAGCATTTT
cdr3_length: 13; j_call: TRBJ2-3; d_call: .; v_call: TRBV6-4; clone_size: .; cdr3_aa: CASSRDPTDTQYF; cdr3_nt: TGTGCCAGCAGTCGAGATCCCACAGATACGCAGTATTTT
cdr3_length: 16; j_call: TRBJ2-2; d_call: .; v_call: TRBV7-2; clone_size: .; cdr3_aa: CASSLSGGRNTGELFF; cdr3_nt: TGTGCCAGCAGCTTATCGGGGGGCCGGAACACCGGGGAGCTGTTTTTT
cdr3_length: 11; j_call: TRBJ2-5; d_call: .; v_call: TRBV20-1; clone_size: .; cdr3_aa: CSARGAETQYF; cdr3_nt: TGCAGTGCCCGGGGAGCAGAGACCCAGTACTTC
cdr3_length: 14; j_call: TRBJ2-1; d_call: TRBD2; v_call: TRBV11-2; clone_size: once; cdr3_aa: CASSLVWGRAEQFF; cdr3_nt: TGTGCCAGCAGCTTAGTTTGGGGGAGGGCTGAGCAGTTCTTC
cdr3_length: 16; j_call: TRBJ2-1; d_call: TRBD2; v_call: TRBV7-3; clone_size: .; cdr3_aa: CASSSSGRGGLNEQFF; cdr3_nt: TGTGCCAGCAGCTCCTCGGGGCGGGGGGGCCTCAATGAGCAGTTCTTC
cdr3_length: 14; j_call: TRBJ2-2; d_call: .; v_call: TRBV7-3; clone_size: .; cdr3_aa: CASSRAGAPGELFF; cdr3_nt: TGTGCCAGCAGCCGTGCAGGGGCGCCCGGGGAGCTGTTTTTT
cdr3_length: 13; j_call: TRBJ1-1; d_call: TRBD1; v_call: TRBV28; clone_size: .; cdr3_aa: CATTGQGHTEAFF; cdr3_nt: TGTGCCACGACAGGACAGGGACACACTGAAGCTTTCTTT
cdr3_length: 11; j_call: TRBJ2-5; d_call: .; v_call: TRBV5-1; clone_size: .; cdr3_aa: CASSSQWTQYF; cdr3_nt: TGCGCCAGCAGCTCCCAATGGACCCAGTACTTC
cdr3_length: 14; j_call: TRBJ2-1; d_call: .; v_call: TRBV7-8; clone_size: .; cdr3_aa: CASSIYLGKNEQFF; cdr3_nt: TGTGCCAGCTCCATTTATCTGGGCAAGAATGAGCAGTTCTTC
cdr3_length: 16; j_call: TRBJ2-5; d_call: TRBD1; v_call: TRBV5-4; clone_size: .; cdr3_aa: CASSSGTGRIQETQYF; cdr3_nt: TGTGCCAGCAGTTCCGGGACAGGTAGAATACAAGAGACCCAGTACTTC
cdr3_length: 13; j_call: TRBJ1-1; d_call: TRBD1; v_call: TRBV2; clone_size: .; cdr3_aa: CASSYRTGGEAFF; cdr3_nt: TGTGCCAGCAGCTATAGGACAGGGGGAGAAGCTTTCTTT
cdr3_length: 11; j_call: TRBJ2-1; d_call: .; v_call: TRBV7-2; clone_size: .; cdr3_aa: CASSPIHEQFF; cdr3_nt: TGTGCCAGCAGCCCCATCCATGAGCAGTTCTTC
cdr3_length: 15; j_call: TRBJ1-1; d_call: .; v_call: TRBV5-1; clone_size: .; cdr3_aa: CASSLVGTTGTEAFF; cdr3_nt: TGCGCCAGCAGCTTGGTCGGCACCACGGGCACTGAAGCTTTCTTT
cdr3_length: 15; j_call: TRBJ1-1; d_call: .; v_call: TRBV19; clone_size: once; cdr3_aa: CASSIDGGRVTEAFF; cdr3_nt: TGTGCCAGTAGTATAGATGGGGGCAGGGTAACTGAAGCTTTCTTT
cdr3_length: 15; j_call: TRBJ1-5; d_call: .; v_call: TRBV5-1; clone_size: .; cdr3_aa: CASSLQGDGNQPQHF; cdr3_nt: TGCGCCAGCAGCTTGCAGGGCGACGGCAATCAGCCCCAGCATTTT
cdr3_length: 13; j_call: TRBJ2-1; d_call: .; v_call: TRBV18; clone_size: .; cdr3_aa: CASSSDWDNEQFF; cdr3_nt: TGTGCCAGCTCATCGGACTGGGACAATGAGCAGTTCTTC
cdr3_length: 16; j_call: TRBJ2-1; d_call: TRBD2; v_call: TRBV6-4; clone_size: .; cdr3_aa: CASSSTGLAGGNEQFF; cdr3_nt: TGTGCCAGCAGTTCCACGGGACTAGCGGGAGGCAATGAGCAGTTCTTC
cdr3_length: 17; j_call: TRBJ2-1; d_call: TRBD2; v_call: TRBV19; clone_size: .; cdr3_aa: CASRPGLATLGYNEQFF; cdr3_nt: TGTGCCAGTAGGCCGGGACTAGCTACTCTTGGCTACAATGAGCAGTTCTTC
cdr3_length: 12; j_call: TRBJ1-2; d_call: TRBD1; v_call: TRBV30; clone_size: .; cdr3_aa: CAWSVQGNGYTF; cdr3_nt: TGTGCCTGGAGTGTACAGGGGAATGGCTACACCTTC
cdr3_length: 14; j_call: TRBJ2-2; d_call: .; v_call: TRBV4-3; clone_size: .; cdr3_aa: CASSRSQGWGELFF; cdr3_nt: TGCGCCAGCAGCCGCTCACAGGGATGGGGGGAGCTGTTTTTT
cdr3_length: 12; j_call: TRBJ2-3; d_call: TRBD1; v_call: TRBV28; clone_size: once; cdr3_aa: CASSLRQGVQYF; cdr3_nt: TGTGCCAGCAGTTTACGCCAGGGGGTGCAGTATTTT
cdr3_length: 18; j_call: TRBJ2-7; d_call: TRBD1; v_call: TRBV5-4; clone_size: .; cdr3_aa: CASTLSPLVRDSSYEQYF; cdr3_nt: TGTGCCAGCACCCTAAGCCCCCTCGTCCGGGACAGCTCCTACGAGCAGTACTTC
cdr3_length: 17; j_call: TRBJ2-6; d_call: TRBD1; v_call: TRBV19; clone_size: .; cdr3_aa: CASQDRGKGSGANVLTF; cdr3_nt: TGTGCCAGCCAGGACAGGGGGAAAGGTTCTGGGGCCAACGTCCTGACTTTC
cdr3_length: 15; j_call: TRBJ1-1; d_call: TRBD1; v_call: TRBV11-1; clone_size: .; cdr3_aa: CASSLTGAMNTEAFF; cdr3_nt: TGTGCCAGCAGCCTTACAGGGGCCATGAACACTGAAGCTTTCTTT
cdr3_length: 17; j_call: TRBJ2-7; d_call: .; v_call: TRBV4-2; clone_size: .; cdr3_aa: CASSTPQLTGYSYEQYF; cdr3_nt: TGTGCCAGCAGCACCCCCCAACTGACAGGATACTCCTACGAGCAGTACTTC
cdr3_length: 15; j_call: TRBJ2-1; d_call: TRBD2; v_call: TRBV5-4; clone_size: .; cdr3_aa: CASSLVLADYNEQFF; cdr3_nt: TGTGCCAGCAGCTTGGTCCTAGCGGACTACAATGAGCAGTTCTTC
cdr3_length: 15; j_call: TRBJ2-7; d_call: TRBD2; v_call: TRBV18; clone_size: .; cdr3_aa: CASSPTGTSRVEQYF; cdr3_nt: TGTGCCAGCTCACCGACCGGGACTAGCCGAGTGGAGCAGTACTTC
cdr3_length: 13; j_call: TRBJ1-2; d_call: .; v_call: TRBV6-4; clone_size: .; cdr3_aa: CASSPQGFYGYTF; cdr3_nt: TGTGCCAGCAGTCCACAGGGATTCTATGGCTACACCTTC
cdr3_length: 14; j_call: TRBJ1-3; d_call: .; v_call: TRBV7-2; clone_size: .; cdr3_aa: CASSLVSSGNTIYF; cdr3_nt: TGTGCCAGCAGCCTGGTGAGCTCTGGAAACACCATATATTTT
cdr3_length: 14; j_call: TRBJ1-1; d_call: TRBD1; v_call: TRBV6-5; clone_size: .; cdr3_aa: CASTPPGQGRLTFF; cdr3_nt: TGTGCCAGCACCCCTCCCGGACAGGGGCGATTAACTTTCTTT
cdr3_length: 16; j_call: TRBJ2-7; d_call: .; v_call: TRBV7-2; clone_size: .; cdr3_aa: CASSSRRDHQTYEQYF; cdr3_nt: TGTGCCAGCAGCTCAAGGCGGGACCACCAAACCTACGAGCAGTACTTC
cdr3_length: 14; j_call: TRBJ1-5; d_call: .; v_call: TRBV2; clone_size: .; cdr3_aa: CASNVQGRNQPQHF; cdr3_nt: TGTGCCAGCAACGTACAGGGTCGCAATCAGCCCCAGCATTTT
cdr3_length: 15; j_call: TRBJ1-5; d_call: .; v_call: TRBV28; clone_size: .; cdr3_aa: CASSFGWGGGQPQHF; cdr3_nt: TGTGCCAGCAGTTTCGGCTGGGGGGGAGGTCAGCCCCAGCATTTT
cdr3_length: 13; j_call: TRBJ1-4; d_call: .; v_call: TRBV10-3; clone_size: few; cdr3_aa: CAISAGEGEKLFF; cdr3_nt: TGTGCCATCAGTGCAGGGGAAGGTGAAAAACTGTTTTTT
cdr3_length: 14; j_call: TRBJ2-1; d_call: TRBD2; v_call: TRBV29-1; clone_size: .; cdr3_aa: CSTLPGGIDNEQFF; cdr3_nt: TGCAGCACCCTTCCGGGGGGTATAGACAATGAGCAGTTCTTC
cdr3_length: 18; j_call: TRBJ2-6; d_call: TRBD1; v_call: TRBV15; clone_size: .; cdr3_aa: CATSRGDSFSSGANVLTF; cdr3_nt: TGTGCCACCAGCAGAGGGGACAGTTTCTCCTCTGGGGCCAACGTCCTGACTTTC
cdr3_length: 16; j_call: TRBJ1-5; d_call: TRBD1; v_call: TRBV28; clone_size: few; cdr3_aa: CASSTSGTGRNQPQHF; cdr3_nt: TGTGCCAGCAGCACCTCCGGGACAGGGAGGAATCAGCCCCAGCATTTT
cdr3_length: 14; j_call: TRBJ2-2; d_call: .; v_call: TRBV10-3; clone_size: .; cdr3_aa: CAIRAGVNTGELFF; cdr3_nt: TGTGCCATCAGGGCAGGGGTCAACACCGGGGAGCTGTTTTTT
cdr3_length: 15; j_call: TRBJ2-5; d_call: TRBD2; v_call: TRBV5-1; clone_size: .; cdr3_aa: CASSLTSGRGETQYF; cdr3_nt: TGCGCCAGCAGCTTAACTAGCGGGAGAGGGGAGACCCAGTACTTC
cdr3_length: 15; j_call: TRBJ1-3; d_call: .; v_call: TRBV12-5; clone_size: .; cdr3_aa: CASGLETGPGNTIYF; cdr3_nt: TGTGCTAGTGGTTTGGAAACAGGGCCGGGGAACACCATATATTTT
cdr3_length: 12; j_call: TRBJ1-2; d_call: .; v_call: TRBV6-4; clone_size: .; cdr3_aa: CASRGPNYGYTF; cdr3_nt: TGTGCCAGCAGGGGCCCTAACTATGGCTACACCTTC
cdr3_length: 15; j_call: TRBJ2-7; d_call: .; v_call: TRBV9; clone_size: .; cdr3_aa: CASSETARPTYEQYF; cdr3_nt: TGTGCCAGCAGCGAGACAGCACGCCCCACCTACGAGCAGTACTTC
cdr3_length: 14; j_call: TRBJ1-4; d_call: TRBD1; v_call: TRBV28; clone_size: once; cdr3_aa: CASSMGGQGEKLFF; cdr3_nt: TGTGCCAGCAGTATGGGGGGACAGGGTGAAAAACTGTTTTTT
cdr3_length: 18; j_call: TRBJ2-4; d_call: TRBD2; v_call: TRBV7-2; clone_size: once; cdr3_aa: CASSSSSGGTLAKNIQYF; cdr3_nt: TGTGCCAGCAGCTCATCTAGCGGGGGGACGCTAGCCAAAAACATTCAGTACTTC
cdr3_length: 14; j_call: TRBJ2-3; d_call: .; v_call: TRBV7-3; clone_size: once; cdr3_aa: CASSSSGLTDTQYF; cdr3_nt: TGTGCCAGCAGCTCCAGCGGCCTCACAGATACGCAGTATTTT
cdr3_length: 14; j_call: TRBJ2-7; d_call: .; v_call: TRBV6-6; clone_size: .; cdr3_aa: CASSALAGQYEQYF; cdr3_nt: TGTGCCAGCAGTGCGCTGGCGGGGCAGTACGAGCAGTACTTC
cdr3_length: 18; j_call: TRBJ2-5; d_call: TRBD2; v_call: TRBV10-3; clone_size: .; cdr3_aa: CAITLLAGGSNFQETQYF; cdr3_nt: TGTGCCATCACCCTACTAGCGGGGGGCTCAAATTTCCAAGAGACCCAGTACTTC
cdr3_length: 13; j_call: TRBJ1-1; d_call: .; v_call: TRBV10-3; clone_size: .; cdr3_aa: CAIRPQGSTEAFF; cdr3_nt: TGTGCCATCAGACCTCAGGGGAGCACTGAAGCTTTCTTT
cdr3_length: 14; j_call: TRBJ1-1; d_call: .; v_call: TRBV6-5; clone_size: .; cdr3_aa: CASRDNTGPTEAFF; cdr3_nt: TGTGCCAGCAGAGACAATACAGGTCCCACTGAAGCTTTCTTT
cdr3_length: 15; j_call: TRBJ2-4; d_call: TRBD2; v_call: TRBV28; clone_size: .; cdr3_aa: CASTNSGGGRNIQYF; cdr3_nt: TGTGCCAGCACTAATAGCGGGGGCGGCAGAAACATTCAGTACTTC
cdr3_length: 16; j_call: TRBJ1-5; d_call: .; v_call: TRBV7-2; clone_size: .; cdr3_aa: CASSQTYDRRNQPQHF; cdr3_nt: TGTGCCAGCAGCCAGACCTATGACAGGCGAAATCAGCCCCAGCATTTT
cdr3_length: 17; j_call: TRBJ2-2; d_call: TRBD2; v_call: TRBV28; clone_size: .; cdr3_aa: CASSRLAGGRGTGELFF; cdr3_nt: TGTGCCAGCAGTCGACTAGCGGGAGGAAGAGGCACCGGGGAGCTGTTTTTT
cdr3_length: 14; j_call: TRBJ2-5; d_call: TRBD1; v_call: TRBV23-1; clone_size: .; cdr3_aa: CASRRDRGFETQYF; cdr3_nt: TGCGCCAGCAGGAGGGACAGGGGGTTTGAGACCCAGTACTTC